The clone carrying this T cell receptor (beta chain) was detected only a few times. Primers for the PCR totalled 60 Vbeta and 13 Jbeta. Measured with immunoSEQ multiplex PCR; TCRdb has only the in-frame clones, and not every one. The repertoire has approximately 150,000 clones, around 80% of them found once; the top ten carry less than 3.5%. These donors counted as nominally healthy when sampled, but unrecorded immune exposures were likely. These data come from a study of cytomegalovirus exposure and HLA in healthy donors. The CDR3 runs 13 residues. CDR1 and CDR2 from the germline V gene are MGHRA and YSYEKL. With 5 bases clipped from V and 10 bases from J, the junction kept 10 bases outside the gene matches.

The sample was PBMCs. This TCR was recovered from a woman aged 25-40 years in good health and CMV-seronegative. The rearrangement links TRBV4-1 to TRBJ1-1; 7 nucleotides agree with TRBD1. Here the CDR3 reads CASSWTGRVGAFF. CDR3 coding DNA: TGCGCCAGCAGCTGGACAGGTCGGGTTGGAGCTTTCTTT.